The 25 T cell receptor beta chains below were found in one sample sequenced in a study of cytomegalovirus exposure and HLA in healthy donors. The PCR was carried out with 60 Vbeta primers and 13 Jbeta primers. The data were produced by immunoSEQ multiplex PCR, yet TCRdb's version contains in-frame clones alone and is incomplete. This table has under 150,000 clones, 75% to 85% appearing once. The specimen sequenced was PBMCs. The source of these receptors is a man aged 18 to 29 in good health and CMV-seronegative.

Many counts were recorded for this clone. J is TRBJ1-1 and V is TRBV5-1; TRBD1 might be the D (6 bases). Germline assignment: CDR1 SGHRS and CDR2 YFSETQ. V lost 4 bases to trimming and J lost 1 base, with 8 bases between them. The CDR3 has 13 amino acids. CDR3 sequence reads: CASSTQGNTEAFF. As DNA, the CDR3 is TGCGCCAGCAGCACACAGGGGAACACTGAAGCTTTCTTT.

The V gene is TRBV15, the J gene TRBJ1-1, with D possibly TRBD1 on 6 matching bases. From germline, CDR1 is LNHNV and CDR2 YYDKDF (reference sequence). The CDR3 spans 15 residues. Trimming cost V 1 base and J 3 bases, with 12 bases left between them. CDR3 sequence: CATSRGGGMYTEAFF. The CDR3 coding sequence is TGTGCCACCAGCAGAGGCGGGGGCATGTACACTGAAGCTTTCTTT.

The gene calls are TRBV28 and TRBJ1-4, with a weak D call TRBD1 (6 bases). V lost 4 bases and J lost 14, with 17 bases in between. Germline-derived CDR1 and CDR2 are MDHEN and SYDVKM. The CDR3 length is 13 residues. CDR3 nucleotide sequence: TGTGCCAGCAGTTCCTCCACAGGGAACCAGCTGTTTTTT. Amino acid sequence: CASSSSTGNQLFF.

The rearrangement uses TRBV4-3 and TRBJ1-6; unclear D gene. V was clipped by 3 bases and J by 5 bases, with 8 bases between them. Per the germline V gene, CDR1 is LGHNA and CDR2 is YSLEER. The CDR3 totals 14 residues. The CDR3: CASSQRGNNSPLHF. CDR3 sequence (DNA): TGCGCCAGCAGCCAGCGGGGAAATAATTCACCCCTCCACTTT.

This clone turned up a few times. The V gene is TRBV7-2, the J gene TRBJ1-2; 7 nucleotides agree with TRBD1. CDR1 is SGHTA and CDR2 is FQGNSA in the germline V gene. Trimming took 5 bases from V and 8 from J; bases not matched to a gene: 8. This CDR3 spans 13 amino acids. CDR3 bases: TGTGCCAGCAGCCCAGACAGGGTTTTGGGCTACACCTTC. Translation: CASSPDRVLGYTF.

The CDR3 DNA reads TGCGCCAGCAGCCTGGACAGATTGAACACCGGGGAGCTGTTTTTT. Residues: CASSLDRLNTGELFF. V is TRBV5-1 and J is TRBJ2-2; possible D gene TRBD1, 6 bases. The CDR3 runs to 15 residues. The V end was cut by 4 bases, the J end by 1 base, with 11 bases between. Germline values: CDR1 SGHRS, CDR2 YFSETQ.

The chain uses TRBV28 and TRBJ2-7; 8 positions match TRBD1. CDR3 length equals 13 residues. With 5 bases clipped from V and 6 bases from J, the junction kept 6 bases outside the gene matches. Per germline, CDR1 MDHEN and CDR2 SYDVKM. CDR3 DNA: TGTGCCAGCAGTCTCCTTACAGGGGGCGAGCAGTACTTC. This sequence encodes CASSLLTGGEQYF.

The J gene is TRBJ1-2, the V gene TRBV29-1, with TRBD1 as a possible D gene (6 bases). The CDR3 spans 14 residues. Germline CDR1 is SQVTM and CDR2 is ANQGSEA. The V end was cut by 6 bases, the J end by 9 bases, with 23 bases between. This chain's CDR3 is CSVLLDRGRGRYTF. The CDR3, as DNA: TGCAGCGTGCTGCTCGACCGGGGCAGGGGTCGCTACACCTTC.

The chain employs TRBV6-6 and TRBJ2-1, with D maybe TRBD1 (5 bases). Germline CDR1 is MNHNY and CDR2 is SVGAGI (reference sequence). V lost 6 bases and J lost 6, with 21 bases in between. CDR3 length equals 16 residues. The CDR3 loop is CASRAREVISGNEQFF. CDR3 nucleotide sequence: TGTGCCAGCAGGGCCAGGGAAGTCATATCGGGCAATGAGCAGTTCTTC.

V usage is TRBV5-4 and J usage is TRBJ1-1; D gene ambiguous. The length of the CDR3 is 13 residues. V lost 4 bases, J lost 0 bases, and 7 bases lay in between. CDR1 SGHNT and CDR2 YYREEE come from the germline V gene (reference sequence). CDR3 amino acids: CASSPFLNTEAFF. DNA of the CDR3: TGTGCCAGCAGCCCTTTTTTGAACACTGAAGCTTTCTTT.

The V call is TRBV6-6, the J call TRBJ1-1; 7 nucleotides match TRBD1. With V trimmed by 7 bases and J by 5 bases, 10 bases remained unmatched. CDR1 is MNHNY, CDR2 SVGAGI, per germline (reference sequence). The CDR3 runs 14 residues. CDR3 nucleotide sequence: TGTGCCAGCAACCCGACAGGGCGGCGGACTGAAGCTTTCTTT. This gives the protein CASNPTGRRTEAFF.

The chain has TRBV4-3 and TRBJ2-7; D possibly corresponds to TRBD1 (5 bases). Germline V gene data show CDR1 as LGHNA and CDR2 as YSLEER. The CDR3 length is 14 residues. Trimming took off 4 bases at V and 3 bases at J, with 13 bases between the two ends. CDR3 amino acids: CASSPGQRGYEQYF. DNA of the CDR3: TGCGCCAGCAGCCCCGGACAAAGGGGCTACGAGCAGTACTTC.

The chain joins TRBV11-2 to TRBJ1-6, with D possibly being TRBD1 (6 bases). The germline CDR1 and CDR2 sequences are SGHAT and FQNNGV. Trimming pared 1 base from V and 10 bases from J, leaving 14 bases between. The CDR3 runs 15 residues. The CDR3 is CASSLVDRTGSPLHF. CDR3 DNA: TGTGCCAGCAGCTTAGTCGACAGGACGGGATCACCCCTCCACTTT.

The chain links TRBV19 to TRBJ2-3, with D unclear. The CDR3 loop spans 11 amino acids. Germline V lookup: CDR1 LNHDA, CDR2 SQIVND (reference sequence). The V end lost 10 bases, the J end lost 0 bases, and 5 bases lay between the germline ends. The CDR3 region is CATRSTDTQYF. The CDR3 DNA is TGTGCCACGAGGAGCACAGATACGCAGTATTTT. Full variable domain (rest looked up from reference TRBV19 and TRBJ2-3): DGGITQSPKYLFRKEGQNVTLSCEQNLNHDAMYWYRQDPGQGLRLIYYSQIVNDFQKGDIAEGYSVSREKKESFPLTVTSAQKNPTAFYLCATRSTDTQYFGPGTRLTVL.

Here the CDR3 reads CASSLYGRDTEAFF. The CDR3 DNA reads as TGCGCCAGCAGCTTGTATGGGCGCGACACTGAAGCTTTCTTT. The chain couples TRBV5-1 to TRBJ1-1; D gene unclear. This CDR3 has 14 residues. In germline, CDR1 is SGHRS, CDR2 YFSETQ. The V end was cut by 1 base, the J end by 3 bases, with 10 bases between.

The chain recombines TRBV28 with TRBJ1-1; D perhaps matches TRBD1 (6 bases). Trimming stripped 11 bases from V and 4 bases from J, with 11 bases between. Germline V gene lookup returns CDR1 MDHEN and CDR2 SYDVKM. This CDR3 has 11 amino acids. In DNA, the CDR3 is TGTGCCTCCGGGGACACCACTGAAGCTTTCTTT. Translating it yields CASGDTTEAFF.

The chain recombines TRBV9 with TRBJ2-5; 10 nucleotides agree with TRBD2. Germline CDR1 reads SGDLS; CDR2 reads YYNGEE. V shed 4 bases and J 5 bases; nucleotides not matched to a gene: 14. CDR3 size: 17 residues. The CDR3 DNA follows: TGTGCCAGCAGCTCAGGGCTAGCGGGAGCCCCGGGTGAGACCCAGTACTTC. It translates to CASSSGLAGAPGETQYF.

The chain is built from TRBV4-1 and TRBJ2-1; 12 nucleotides line up with TRBD2. V was clipped by 4 bases and J by 0 bases; unmatched bases: 10. Germline V CDR1 and CDR2: MGHRA, YSYEKL. CDR3 size: 19 residues. The CDR3 nucleotides read TGCGCCAGCAGCCCAAGTGGACTAGCGGGACAAGCCTCCTACAATGAGCAGTTCTTC. Its protein is CASSPSGLAGQASYNEQFF.

The CDR3 region has the DNA TGTGCCAGCAGTGGGCCGGGACACATAGCCAAAAACATTCAGTACTTC. It specifies CASSGPGHIAKNIQYF. The rearrangement joins TRBV28 to TRBJ2-4, with a weak D call TRBD1 (6 bases). V lost 5 bases to trimming and J lost 0 bases, with 14 bases between them. The CDR3 spans 16 residues. Germline V CDR1 and CDR2: MDHEN, SYDVKM.

J is TRBJ2-1 and V is TRBV23-1, with 14 bases lining up with TRBD2. TRBV23-1 is recorded as an ORF, its role being uncertain. This CDR3 spans 16 amino acids. The J segment lost 16 bases and the V segment lost 4 bases, leaving 15 bases of the junction unmatched. CDR3: CASSLSGTSGSVWRFF. The CDR3 nucleotides are TGCGCCAGCAGTCTTTCGGGGACTAGCGGGAGCGTATGGCGATTCTTC.

This clone appeared once. The V gene is TRBV5-4, the J gene TRBJ1-5; D unclear. The germline V gene has CDR1 SGHNT and CDR2 YYREEE (reference sequence). The V end lost 2 bases, the J end lost 2 bases, and 11 bases lay between the germline ends. CDR3 length: 15 residues. CDR3 DNA sequence: TGTGCCAGCAGCTTTACGCCGGGAGGCAATCAGCCCCAGCATTTT. This translates into CASSFTPGGNQPQHF.

The chain has TRBV28 and TRBJ1-1; the match to TRBD1 covers 9 bases. Germline CDR1 and CDR2: MDHEN and SYDVKM. The CDR3 consists of 11 residues. The J segment lost 11 bases and the V segment lost 6 bases, leaving 4 bases of the junction unmatched. The CDR3 spells CASRIQGAAFF. The CDR3 nucleotides are TGTGCCAGCAGAATACAGGGGGCGGCTTTCTTT.

V gene TRBV10-3 combines with J gene TRBJ2-1; TRBD2 matches at 7 bases. V lost 3 bases to trimming and J lost 7 bases; unmatched junction nucleotides: 6. This CDR3 comprises 14 residues. Germline V CDR1 and CDR2: ENHRY, SYGVKD. Here the CDR3 DNA reads TGTGCCATCAGTGAAGGCAGGGAGGGGAATGAGCAGTTCTTC. This gives the protein CAISEGREGNEQFF.

The genes are TRBV4-3 and TRBJ1-2; no firm D call. The germline CDR1 and CDR2 sequences are LGHNA and YSLEER. The V end was cut by 0 bases, the J end by 8 bases, with 22 bases between. This CDR3 has 17 amino acids. CDR3 DNA sequence: TGCGCCAGCAGCCAAGATTTAATGCGGATGGTTCCCAGAGGCTACACCTTC. It codes for CASSQDLMRMVPRGYTF.

The V gene is TRBV18, the J gene TRBJ2-6; perhaps TRBD1 as D (6 bases). Trimming took 3 bases from V and 1 from J, leaving 13 bases between them. The germline V gene encodes CDR1 KGHSH and CDR2 LQKENI. The CDR3 runs 17 residues. The CDR3 region has the DNA TGTGCCAGCTCACCTCAACTCAGGGGATCTGGGGCCAACGTCCTGACTTTC. Residues: CASSPQLRGSGANVLTF.